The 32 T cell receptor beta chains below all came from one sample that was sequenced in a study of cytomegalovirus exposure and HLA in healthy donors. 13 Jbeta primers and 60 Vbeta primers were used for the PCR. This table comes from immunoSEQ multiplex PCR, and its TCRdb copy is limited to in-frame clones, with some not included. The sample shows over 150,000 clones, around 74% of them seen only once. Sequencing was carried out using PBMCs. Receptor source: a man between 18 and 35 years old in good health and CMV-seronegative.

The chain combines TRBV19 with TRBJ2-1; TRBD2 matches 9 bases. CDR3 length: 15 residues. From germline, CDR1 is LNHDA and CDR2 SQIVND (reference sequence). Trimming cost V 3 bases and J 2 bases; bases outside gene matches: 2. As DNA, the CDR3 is TGTGCCAGTAGTATGGCGGGAGGGACCTACAATGAGCAGTTCTTC. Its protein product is CASSMAGGTYNEQFF.

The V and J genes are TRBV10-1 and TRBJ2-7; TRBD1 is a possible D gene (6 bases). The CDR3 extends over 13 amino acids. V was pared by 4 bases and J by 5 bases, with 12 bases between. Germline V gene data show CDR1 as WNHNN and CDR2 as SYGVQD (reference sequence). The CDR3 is CASSGGQRHEQYF. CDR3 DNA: TGCGCCAGCAGTGGAGGACAGAGACACGAGCAGTACTTC.

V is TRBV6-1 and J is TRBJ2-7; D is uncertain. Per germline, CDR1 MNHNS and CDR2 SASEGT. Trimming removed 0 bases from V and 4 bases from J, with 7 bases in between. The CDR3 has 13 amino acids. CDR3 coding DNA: TGTGCCAGCAGTGAAGCTATCGTTTACGAGCAGTACTTC. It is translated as CASSEAIVYEQYF.

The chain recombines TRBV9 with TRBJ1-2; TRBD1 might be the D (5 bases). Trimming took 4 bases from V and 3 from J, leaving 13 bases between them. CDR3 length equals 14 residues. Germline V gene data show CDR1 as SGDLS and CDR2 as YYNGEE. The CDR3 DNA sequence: TGTGCCAGCAGCCCCCAACCGGGGGACTATGGCTACACCTTC. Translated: CASSPQPGDYGYTF.

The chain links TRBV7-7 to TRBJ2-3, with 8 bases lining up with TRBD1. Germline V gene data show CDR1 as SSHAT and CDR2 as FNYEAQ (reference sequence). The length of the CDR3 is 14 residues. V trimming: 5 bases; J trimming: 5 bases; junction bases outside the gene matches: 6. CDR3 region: CASSLTGVGDTQYF. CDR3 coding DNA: TGTGCCAGCAGCCTGACAGGGGTCGGAGATACGCAGTATTTT.

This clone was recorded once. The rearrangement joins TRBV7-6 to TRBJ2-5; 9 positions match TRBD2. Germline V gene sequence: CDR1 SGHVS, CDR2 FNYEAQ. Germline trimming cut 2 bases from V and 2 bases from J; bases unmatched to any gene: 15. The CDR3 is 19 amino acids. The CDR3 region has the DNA TGTGCCAGCAGCTTATATCGCAGTTTAGCGGGAGAGATTCAAGAGACCCAGTACTTC. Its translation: CASSLYRSLAGEIQETQYF.

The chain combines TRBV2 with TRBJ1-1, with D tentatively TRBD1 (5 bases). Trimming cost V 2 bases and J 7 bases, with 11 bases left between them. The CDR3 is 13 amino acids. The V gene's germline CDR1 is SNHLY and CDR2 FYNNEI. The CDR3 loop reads CASSERGLGEAFF. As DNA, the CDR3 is TGTGCCAGCAGTGAAAGGGGCCTTGGTGAAGCTTTCTTT.

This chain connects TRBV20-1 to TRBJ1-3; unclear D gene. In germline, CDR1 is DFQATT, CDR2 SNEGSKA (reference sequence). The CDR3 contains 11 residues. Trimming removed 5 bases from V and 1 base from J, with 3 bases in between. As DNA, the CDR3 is TGCAGTGCTTCTTCTGGAAACACCATATATTTT. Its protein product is CSASSGNTIYF.

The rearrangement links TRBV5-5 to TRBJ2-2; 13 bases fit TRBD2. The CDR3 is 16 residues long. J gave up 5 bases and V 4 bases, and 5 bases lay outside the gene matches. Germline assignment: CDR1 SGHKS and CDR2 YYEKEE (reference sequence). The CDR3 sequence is CASSTTSGGRTGELFF. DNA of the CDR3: TGTGCCAGCAGCACGACTAGCGGGGGGCGAACCGGGGAGCTGTTTTTT. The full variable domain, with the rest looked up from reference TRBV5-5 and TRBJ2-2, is DAGVTQSPTHLIKTRGQQVTLRCSPISGHKSVSWYQQVLGQGPQFIFQYYEKEERGRGNFPDRFSARQFPNYSSELNVNALLLGDSALYLCASSTTSGGRTGELFFGEGSRLTVL.

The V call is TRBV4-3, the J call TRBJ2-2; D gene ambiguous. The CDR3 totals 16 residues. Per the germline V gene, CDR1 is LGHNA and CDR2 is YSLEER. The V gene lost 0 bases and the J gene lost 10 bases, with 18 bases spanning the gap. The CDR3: CASSQDWASQYQELFF. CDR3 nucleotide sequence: TGCGCCAGCAGCCAAGATTGGGCCTCTCAGTACCAGGAGCTGTTTTTT.

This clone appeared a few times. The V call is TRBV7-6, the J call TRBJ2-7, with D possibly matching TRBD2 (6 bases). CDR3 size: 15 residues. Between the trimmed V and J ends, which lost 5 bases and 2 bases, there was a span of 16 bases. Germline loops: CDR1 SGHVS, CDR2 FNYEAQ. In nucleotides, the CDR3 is TGTGCCAGCAGCGCGAGCGGGTTTGGGACCTACGAGCAGTACTTC. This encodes CASSASGFGTYEQYF.

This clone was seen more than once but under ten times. The CDR3 reads CASSMPSGNEQFF. CDR3 coding DNA: TGTGCCAGTAGTATGCCTAGCGGCAATGAGCAGTTCTTC. J is TRBJ2-1 and V is TRBV19; 7 bases are shared with TRBD2. Germline assignment: CDR1 LNHDA and CDR2 SQIVND (reference sequence). The trim removed 3 bases at V and 6 bases at J, leaving 2 bases unmatched. This CDR3 region has 13 residues.

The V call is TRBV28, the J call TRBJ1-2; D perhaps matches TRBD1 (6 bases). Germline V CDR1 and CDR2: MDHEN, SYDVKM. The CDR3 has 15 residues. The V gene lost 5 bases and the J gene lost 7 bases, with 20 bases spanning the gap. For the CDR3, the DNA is TGTGCCAGCAGTCTCCCGGGGCCCACAGGGCTTGGCTACACCTTC. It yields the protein CASSLPGPTGLGYTF.

This CDR3 reads CAWSDRDSRHTQYF. CDR3 DNA: TGTGCCTGGAGCGACCGGGACTCCCGCCATACTCAGTACTTC. This chain connects TRBV30 to TRBJ2-4; perhaps TRBD2 as D (6 bases). CDR1 is GTSNPN and CDR2 is SVGIG in the germline V gene (reference sequence). The CDR3 is made up of 14 amino acids. Trimming took 3 bases from V and 12 from J, leaving 21 bases between them.

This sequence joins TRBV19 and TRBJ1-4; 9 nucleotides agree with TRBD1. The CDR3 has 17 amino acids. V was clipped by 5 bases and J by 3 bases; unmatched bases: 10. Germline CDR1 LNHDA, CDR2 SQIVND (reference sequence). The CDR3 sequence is CASSPSQGAPANEKLFF. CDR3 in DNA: TGTGCCAGTAGTCCCTCACAGGGGGCGCCGGCTAATGAAAAACTGTTTTTT.

The CDR3 is CASSINQEGEQYF. Here the CDR3 DNA reads TGTGCCAGCAGTATAAACCAGGAGGGGGAGCAGTACTTC. The V call is TRBV11-2, the J call TRBJ2-7; weak D call: TRBD2 (6 bases). The CDR3 is 13 residues long. Germline CDR1 and CDR2: SGHAT and FQNNGV. Trimming left V 6 bases short and J 7 bases short, with 16 bases between.

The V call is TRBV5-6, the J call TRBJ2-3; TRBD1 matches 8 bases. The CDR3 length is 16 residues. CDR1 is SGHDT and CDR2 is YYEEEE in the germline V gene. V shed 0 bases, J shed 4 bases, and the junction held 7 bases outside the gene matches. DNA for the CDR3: TGTGCCAGCAGCTTGGAATCAGGACAGGGAGCAGATACGCAGTATTTT. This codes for CASSLESGQGADTQYF.

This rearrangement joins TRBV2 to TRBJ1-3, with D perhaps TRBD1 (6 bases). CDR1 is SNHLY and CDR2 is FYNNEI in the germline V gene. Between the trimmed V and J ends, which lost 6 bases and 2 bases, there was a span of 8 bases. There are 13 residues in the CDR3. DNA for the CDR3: TGTGCCAGCAGGGACAGTGCTGGAAACACCATATATTTT. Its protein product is CASRDSAGNTIYF.

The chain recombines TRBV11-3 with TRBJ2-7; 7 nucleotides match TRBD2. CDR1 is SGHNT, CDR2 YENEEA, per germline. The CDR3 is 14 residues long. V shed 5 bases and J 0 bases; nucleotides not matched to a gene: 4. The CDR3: CASSPGGSSYEQYF. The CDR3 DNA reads TGTGCCAGCAGCCCGGGGGGAAGCTCCTACGAGCAGTACTTC.

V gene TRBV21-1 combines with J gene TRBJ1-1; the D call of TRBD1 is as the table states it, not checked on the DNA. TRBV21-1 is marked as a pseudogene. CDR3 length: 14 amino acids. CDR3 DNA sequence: TGTGCCAGCAGCCCCCCCGCCAGGAACACTGAAGCTTTCTTT. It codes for CASSPPARNTEAFF.

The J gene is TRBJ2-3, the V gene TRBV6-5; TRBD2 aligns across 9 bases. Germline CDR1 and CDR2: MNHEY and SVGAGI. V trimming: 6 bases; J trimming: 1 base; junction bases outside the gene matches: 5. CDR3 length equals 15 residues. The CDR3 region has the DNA TGTGCCAGCAGGCGGGGGGGCCTAGGCACAGATACGCAGTATTTT. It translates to CASRRGGLGTDTQYF.

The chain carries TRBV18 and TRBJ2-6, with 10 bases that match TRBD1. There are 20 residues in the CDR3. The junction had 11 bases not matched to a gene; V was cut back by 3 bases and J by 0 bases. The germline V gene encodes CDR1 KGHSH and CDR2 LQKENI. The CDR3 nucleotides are TGTGCCAGCTCACCTAACGATCGGGACAGGGGCTTCTCTGGGGCCAACGTCCTGACTTTC. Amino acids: CASSPNDRDRGFSGANVLTF.

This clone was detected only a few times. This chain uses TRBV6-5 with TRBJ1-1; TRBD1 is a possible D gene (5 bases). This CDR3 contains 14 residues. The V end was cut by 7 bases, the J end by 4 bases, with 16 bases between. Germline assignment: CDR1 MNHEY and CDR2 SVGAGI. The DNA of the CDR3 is TGTGCCAGCAAAGTCGGGGTGGGGGGCACTGAAGCTTTCTTT. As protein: CASKVGVGGTEAFF.

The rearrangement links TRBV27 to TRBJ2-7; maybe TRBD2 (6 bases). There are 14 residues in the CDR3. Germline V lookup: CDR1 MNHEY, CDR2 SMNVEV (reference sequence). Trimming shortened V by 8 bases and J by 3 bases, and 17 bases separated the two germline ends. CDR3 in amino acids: CASRAATSRYEQYF. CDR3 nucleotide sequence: TGTGCCAGCCGGGCAGCGACTAGTCGCTACGAGCAGTACTTC.

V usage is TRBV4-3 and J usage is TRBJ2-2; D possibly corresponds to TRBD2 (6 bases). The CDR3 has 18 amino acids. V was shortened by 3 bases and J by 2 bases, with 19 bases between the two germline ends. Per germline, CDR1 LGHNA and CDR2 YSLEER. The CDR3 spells CASSQSPLVGGNTGELFF. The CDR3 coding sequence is TGCGCCAGCAGCCAGTCGCCGCTGGTGGGAGGTAACACCGGGGAGCTGTTTTTT.

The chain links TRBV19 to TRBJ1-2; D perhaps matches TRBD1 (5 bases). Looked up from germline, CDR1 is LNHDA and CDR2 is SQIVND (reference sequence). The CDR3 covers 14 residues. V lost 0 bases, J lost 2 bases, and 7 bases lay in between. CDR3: CASSIDDSNYGYTF. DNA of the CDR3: TGTGCCAGTAGTATAGATGACAGCAACTATGGCTACACCTTC.

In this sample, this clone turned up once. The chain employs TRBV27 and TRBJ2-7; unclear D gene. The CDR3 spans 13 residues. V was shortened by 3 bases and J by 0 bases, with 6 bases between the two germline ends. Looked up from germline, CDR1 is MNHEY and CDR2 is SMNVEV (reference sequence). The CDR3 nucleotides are TGTGCCAGCAGTTTCGTCGGCTCCTACGAGCAGTACTTC. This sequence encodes CASSFVGSYEQYF.

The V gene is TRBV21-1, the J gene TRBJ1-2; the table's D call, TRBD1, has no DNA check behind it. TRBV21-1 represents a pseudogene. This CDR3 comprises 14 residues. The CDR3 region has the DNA TGTGCCAGCAGCCCCGGAAGGGGGTTAGGGGGCTACACCTTC. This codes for CASSPGRGLGGYTF.

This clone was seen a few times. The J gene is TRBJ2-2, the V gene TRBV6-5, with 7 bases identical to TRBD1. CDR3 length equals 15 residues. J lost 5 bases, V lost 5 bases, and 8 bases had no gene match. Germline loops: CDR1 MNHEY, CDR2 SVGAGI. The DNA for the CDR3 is TGTGCCAGCAGTCGCGGACAGGTTGCGACCGGGGAGCTGTTTTTT. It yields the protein CASSRGQVATGELFF.

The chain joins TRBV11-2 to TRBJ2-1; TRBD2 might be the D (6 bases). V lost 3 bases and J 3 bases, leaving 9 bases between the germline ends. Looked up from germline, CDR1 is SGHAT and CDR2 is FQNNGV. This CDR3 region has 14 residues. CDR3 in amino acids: CASSLDGSYNEQFF. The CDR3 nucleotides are TGTGCCAGCAGCTTGGACGGGAGCTACAATGAGCAGTTCTTC. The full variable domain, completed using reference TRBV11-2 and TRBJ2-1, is EAGVAQSPRYKIIEKRQSVAFWCNPISGHATLYWYQQILGQGPKLLIQFQNNGVVDDSQLPKDRFSAERLKGVDSTLKIQPAKLEDSAVYLCASSLDGSYNEQFFGPGTRLTVL.

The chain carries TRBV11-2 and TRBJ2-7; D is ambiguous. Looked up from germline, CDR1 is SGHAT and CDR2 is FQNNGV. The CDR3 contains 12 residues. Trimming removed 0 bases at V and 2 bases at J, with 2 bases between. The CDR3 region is CASSLDTYEQYF. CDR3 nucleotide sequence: TGTGCCAGCAGCTTAGACACCTACGAGCAGTACTTC.

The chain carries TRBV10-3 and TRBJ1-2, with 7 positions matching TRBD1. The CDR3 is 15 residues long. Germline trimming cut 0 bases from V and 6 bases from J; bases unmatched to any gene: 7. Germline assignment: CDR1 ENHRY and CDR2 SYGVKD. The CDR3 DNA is TGTGCCATCAGTGAGTCTGCCGGACAGGCCGATGGCTACACCTTC. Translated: CAISESAGQADGYTF.